The next 27 T cell receptor beta chains were all read from a single sample in a study of response to subunit inactivated influenza vaccine. MiXCR, applied by TCRdb to the RT-PCR reads, yields one record per CDR3 protein. Of 600,000 to 700,000 distinct CDR3 sequences in the sample, around 13% were seen once. The sequencing used PBMCs from blood, collected 14 to 15 days before vaccination. All receptors come from a man in his fifties or sixties who received an inactivated influenza vaccine.

This clonotype has only a few counts. This sequence joins TRBV6-1 and TRBJ2-7; D perhaps matches TRBD2 (7 bases). The CDR3 sequence is 15 residues long. Germline V gives CDR1 MNHNS, CDR2 SASEGT. V was trimmed by 4 bases and J by 0 bases, leaving 13 bases between them. CDR3 nucleotides: TGTGCCAGCAGTGTCGCGGGGGCCATCTCCTACGAGCAGTACTTC. The encoded protein is CASSVAGAISYEQYF.

This clonotype occurred many times. The rearrangement joins TRBV11-2 to TRBJ2-1; possibly TRBD1 or TRBD2 for D (6 bases each). This CDR3 has 16 residues. Germline assignment: CDR1 SGHAT and CDR2 FQNNGV. V lost 0 bases and J lost 7, with 16 bases in between. The CDR3 reads CASSLDRARGLNEQFF. In DNA, the CDR3 is TGTGCCAGCAGCTTAGATCGGGCTCGGGGGCTAAATGAGCAGTTCTTC.

V gene TRBV4-1 combines with J gene TRBJ1-3; D remains ambiguous. This CDR3 has 15 residues. In germline, CDR1 is MGHRA, CDR2 YSYEKL. V lost 1 base, J lost 1 base, and 8 bases lay in between. The CDR3 nucleotides read TGCGCCAGCAGCCAAGTTTGGGCATCTGGAAACACCATATATTTT. Residues: CASSQVWASGNTIYF.

This chain connects TRBV11-2 to TRBJ2-7; 10 bases agree with TRBD2. CDR1 is SGHAT, CDR2 FQNNGV, per germline. This CDR3 has 18 amino acids. V shed 5 bases and J 0 bases; nucleotides not matched to a gene: 13. The CDR3 DNA reads TGTGCCAGCAGCCCACGCGGGGCTAGCGGGGGCCTCTCCTACGAGCAGTACTTC. Translating it yields CASSPRGASGGLSYEQYF. The variable domain in full, completed from reference TRBV11-2 and TRBJ2-7, reads EAGVAQSPRYKIIEKRQSVAFWCNPISGHATLYWYQQILGQGPKLLIQFQNNGVVDDSQLPKDRFSAERLKGVDSTLKIQPAKLEDSAVYLCASSPRGASGGLSYEQYFGPGTRLTVT.

The table lists this clonotype with many counts. The chain employs TRBV7-8 and TRBJ2-3; D ambiguous. The germline V gene has CDR1 SGHVS and CDR2 FQNEAQ. This CDR3 contains 14 residues. Trimming left V 5 bases short and J 4 bases short, with 13 bases between. CDR3 nucleotides: TGTGCCAGCAGCCCCCACGGAGACGCAGATACGCAGTATTTT. Its translation: CASSPHGDADTQYF.

There are many counts of this clonotype. J is TRBJ2-7 and V is TRBV5-1; weak D call: TRBD2 (5 bases). The CDR3 totals 16 residues. Trimming cost V 0 bases and J 0 bases, with 13 bases left between them. Germline V gives CDR1 SGHRS, CDR2 YFSETQ. The CDR3 sequence is CASSLVPADGSYEQYF. DNA of the CDR3: TGCGCCAGCAGCTTGGTGCCAGCGGACGGCTCCTACGAGCAGTACTTC.

This clonotype was seen repeatedly, ten times or more. The rearrangement uses TRBV28 and TRBJ2-7; 13 nucleotides align to TRBD2. After removal of 6 bases from V and 1 base from J, the junction contained 12 bases not matched to a gene. The V gene's germline CDR1 is MDHEN and CDR2 SYDVKM. CDR3 length equals 18 residues. CDR3 sequence: CASSPPGLAGRASYEQYF. DNA of the CDR3: TGTGCCAGCAGCCCCCCGGGACTAGCGGGAAGAGCGTCCTACGAGCAGTACTTC.

The chain employs TRBV7-2 and TRBJ2-5; D is ambiguous. CDR1 and CDR2 (germline): SGHTA, FQGNSA. The CDR3 spans 14 residues. V lost 0 bases, J lost 5 bases, and 10 bases lay in between. CDR3 sequence: CASSLAGQLETQYF. The CDR3 region has the DNA TGTGCCAGCAGCTTAGCCGGGCAGTTGGAGACCCAGTACTTC.

Only a few counts were recorded for this clonotype. This chain connects TRBV2 to TRBJ2-7; D remains ambiguous. V lost 1 base to trimming and J lost 6 bases, with 13 bases between them. Germline V gene sequence: CDR1 SNHLY, CDR2 FYNNEI. The CDR3 runs to 14 residues. In DNA form, the CDR3 reads TGTGCCAGCAGTGAAGTCGGCCAGGCAGGCGAGCAGTACTTC. Protein product: CASSEVGQAGEQYF.

The chain carries TRBV5-1 and TRBJ2-5, with 7 nucleotides matching TRBD1. The CDR3 is 17 residues long. Per germline, CDR1 SGHRS and CDR2 YFSETQ. Trimming cost V 1 base and J 1 base; bases outside gene matches: 10. The CDR3 DNA follows: TGCGCCAGCAGCTTGTTTCGTGGTCAGGGGGTCCAAGAGACCCAGTACTTC. Encoded protein: CASSLFRGQGVQETQYF. Full variable domain (missing parts from reference TRBV5-1 and TRBJ2-5): KAGVTQTPRYLIKTRGQQVTLSCSPISGHRSVSWYQQTPGQGLQFLFEYFSETQRNKGNFPGRFSGRQFSNSRSEMNVSTLELGDSALYLCASSLFRGQGVQETQYFGPGTRLLVL.

At least ten counts were recorded for this clonotype. The chain links TRBV19 to TRBJ2-3, with D maybe TRBD1 (5 bases). This CDR3 has 15 residues. Trimming removed 5 bases from V and 0 bases from J, with 12 bases in between. Germline V CDR1 and CDR2: LNHDA, SQIVND (reference sequence). CDR3 DNA: TGTGCCAGTAGTGTGAAGGACACTAGCACAGATACGCAGTATTTT. It encodes CASSVKDTSTDTQYF.

The J gene is TRBJ2-2, the V gene TRBV19, with 9 positions matching TRBD1. V lost 8 bases, J lost 4 bases, and 11 bases stayed unmatched. There are 16 residues in the CDR3. The germline V gene encodes CDR1 LNHDA and CDR2 SQIVND (reference sequence). CDR3 region: CASRGGGQGRTGELFF. The CDR3 DNA follows: TGTGCCAGTCGAGGAGGGGGACAGGGTCGCACCGGGGAGCTGTTTTTT.

The chain has TRBV9 and TRBJ2-2; unclear D gene. V lost 4 bases, J lost 1 base, and 17 bases lay in between. The CDR3 totals 17 residues. CDR1 is SGDLS and CDR2 is YYNGEE in the germline V gene. The CDR3 DNA reads as TGTGCCAGCAGCCACGAACAGTATGAATTGAACACCGGGGAGCTGTTTTTT. Its translation is CASSHEQYELNTGELFF.

V is TRBV12-3 or TRBV12-4 and J is TRBJ2-5, with D possibly matching TRBD2 (6 bases). The CDR3 loop spans 15 amino acids. V dropped 8 bases and J dropped 4 bases, with 20 bases sitting between them. The DNA for the CDR3 is TGTGCCAGCCGAAAGGAGGACTATTTCAGAGAGACCCAGTACTTC. As protein: CASRKEDYFRETQYF.

This clonotype was counted only a few times. The chain has TRBV28 and TRBJ2-1, with 12 bases aligning to TRBD2. V shed 5 bases, J shed 0 bases, and the junction held 11 bases outside the gene matches. CDR3 length: 19 residues. Germline loops: CDR1 MDHEN, CDR2 SYDVKM. Written as DNA, the CDR3 is TGTGCCAGCAGTCCTAGCGGGGGGGCCGGGTCGAGCTCCTACAATGAGCAGTTCTTC. As protein: CASSPSGGAGSSSYNEQFF.

This chain uses TRBV13 with TRBJ1-4; D remains ambiguous. CDR1 and CDR2 (germline): PRHDT, FYEKMQ (reference sequence). V lost 6 bases and J 5 bases, leaving 13 bases between the germline ends. This CDR3 contains 14 residues. CDR3 sequence: CASSSSGSNEKLFF. Here the CDR3 DNA reads TGTGCCAGCAGTTCCTCCGGGTCCAATGAAAAACTGTTTTTT.

This rearrangement joins TRBV7-2 to TRBJ2-2; a weak D match, TRBD2 (7 bases). Per the germline V gene, CDR1 is SGHTA and CDR2 is FQGNSA. V dropped 5 bases and J dropped 4 bases, with 14 bases sitting between them. The length of the CDR3 is 15 residues. This CDR3 reads CASSPVGGRTGELFF. DNA of the CDR3: TGTGCCAGCAGCCCCGTCGGGGGGCGCACCGGGGAGCTGTTTTTT. Supplemented by reference TRBV7-2 and TRBJ2-2, the full variable domain reads GAGVSQSPSNKVTEKGKDVELRCDPISGHTALYWYRQSLGQGLEFLIYFQGNSAPDKSGLPSDRFSAERTGGSVSTLTIQRTQQEDSAVYLCASSPVGGRTGELFFGEGSRLTVL.

The gene calls are TRBV25-1 and TRBJ2-7; 7 bases match TRBD1. CDR1 MGHDK and CDR2 SYGVNS come from the germline V gene. This CDR3 contains 13 residues. V dropped 3 bases and J dropped 7; count of bases not matched to a gene: 6. The CDR3 DNA reads as TGTGCCAGCAGTGAGAGGGGGCCTAGGGAGCAGTACTTC. It specifies CASSERGPREQYF.

The chain carries TRBV7-6 and TRBJ2-7, with 7 bases identical to TRBD1. V shed 2 bases and J 4 bases; nucleotides not matched to a gene: 5. The CDR3 consists of 14 residues. Germline lookup yields CDR1 SGHVS and CDR2 FNYEAQ. The CDR3 DNA is TGTGCCAGCAGCTTATCCACGACAGGGTACGAGCAGTACTTC. It yields the protein CASSLSTTGYEQYF.

DNA of the CDR3: TGCGCCAGCAGCCAACAGGACAGGGGAGGCACAGATACGCAGTATTTT. Translation gives CASSQQDRGGTDTQYF. The chain recombines TRBV4-3 with TRBJ2-3; 9 bases agree with TRBD1. The germline gives CDR1 LGHNA, CDR2 YSLEER. This CDR3 region has 16 residues. Losses at the gene ends were 2 bases for V and 1 base for J; bases not matched to a gene: 4.

This clonotype has only a few counts. The rearrangement joins TRBV20-1 to TRBJ2-1; 10 bases match TRBD2. The CDR3 is 14 amino acids. Germline-derived CDR1 and CDR2 are DFQATT and SNEGSKA (reference sequence). V lost 5 bases and J lost 6; bases outside the gene matches: 7. The CDR3 protein is CSAHDASGSNEQFF. In DNA, the CDR3 is TGCAGTGCTCATGATGCTAGCGGGAGCAATGAGCAGTTCTTC.

The chain couples TRBV28 to TRBJ2-1; 7 bases fit TRBD2. Trimming removed 3 bases from V and 8 bases from J; junction bases left unmatched: 22. The CDR3 covers 19 residues. CDR1 MDHEN and CDR2 SYDVKM come from the germline V gene. The DNA of the CDR3 is TGTGCCAGCAGTTTGTTTGGATGGGGGGAGGGTAACGTGGGGTATGAGCAGTTCTTC. Translation gives CASSLFGWGEGNVGYEQFF.

Only a few counts were recorded for this clonotype. The chain uses TRBV27 and TRBJ1-1; tentatively, D is TRBD1 (5 bases). The germline V and J ends were trimmed by 3 bases and 4 bases, with 15 bases remaining between them. This CDR3 region has 15 residues. Looked up from germline, CDR1 is MNHEY and CDR2 is SMNVEV (reference sequence). The CDR3 DNA follows: TGTGCCAGCAGTTTGTCCGGGACGGGGGGCACTGAAGCTTTCTTT. Protein product: CASSLSGTGGTEAFF.

The chain combines TRBV19 with TRBJ2-3; 9 bases are shared with TRBD2. The CDR3 is 15 amino acids. J gave up 4 bases and V 3 bases, and 5 bases lay outside the gene matches. CDR1 and CDR2 (germline): LNHDA, SQIVND (reference sequence). The DNA for the CDR3 is TGTGCCAGTAGTATCCAGCTAGCGGGGCCAGATACGCAGTATTTT. Translation: CASSIQLAGPDTQYF.

V is TRBV11-2 and J is TRBJ1-3, with 8 bases matching TRBD1. V dropped 4 bases and J dropped 11; count of bases not matched to a gene: 7. Germline loops: CDR1 SGHAT, CDR2 FQNNGV. The CDR3 consists of 13 residues. Here the CDR3 reads CASSSRTGISIYF. DNA for the CDR3: TGTGCCAGCAGCTCCCGGACAGGGATTTCCATATATTTT.

This clonotype has more than one count but fewer than ten. This sequence joins TRBV3-1 and TRBJ2-7; D gene uncertain. This CDR3 contains 14 residues. Trimming pared 4 bases from V and 1 base from J, leaving 11 bases between. CDR1 is LGHDT, CDR2 YNNKEL, per germline (reference sequence). CDR3 coding DNA: TGTGCCAGCAGCCGAAGGTGTCCTTCCTACGAGCAGTACTTC. Amino acid sequence: CASSRRCPSYEQYF.

The chain employs TRBV20-1 and TRBJ2-1, with D possibly being TRBD2 (6 bases). With 7 bases removed from V and 3 bases from J, the gap between germline ends came to 10 bases. Per the germline V gene, CDR1 is DFQATT and CDR2 is SNEGSKA (reference sequence). This CDR3 region has 12 residues. This CDR3 is CSGLADYNEQFF. CDR3 coding DNA: TGCAGTGGTTTAGCGGACTACAATGAGCAGTTCTTC.